This T cell receptor (beta chain) is drawn from a study of blood T cell repertoires in COVID-19. Across the whole study: Whether acute or convalescent, the COVID-19 samples came from the United States, Italy and Spain.

Authors' processing steps: By means of reference gene primer amplification, nucleated cell counts were estimated. Sequencing was performed with immunoSEQ multiplex PCR; in TCRdb, only in-frame clones are kept and a portion is missing. V and J calls and clone size come straight from that table; D and trimming were deduced from the DNA. The table records 20,000 or so clones, approximately 83% of them present only once. Trimming stripped 3 bases from V and 10 bases from J, with 14 bases between. CDR3 length: 14 amino acids. The germline V gene encodes CDR1 SGHNT and CDR2 YYREEE (reference sequence). Sequencing was carried out using peripheral blood. The TCR sequence derives from a human donor in a cohort sampled during active COVID-19. V is TRBV5-4 and J is TRBJ1-6, with D perhaps matching TRBD1 (6 bases). CDR3 in DNA: TGTGCCAGCAGCTCGGCGTGGGGGCAATCACCCCTCCACTTT. Its translation: CASSSAWGQSPLHF.